These T cell receptor beta chains were read from a single sample in a study of cytomegalovirus exposure and HLA in healthy donors. Using immunoSEQ multiplex PCR, the repertoire was profiled, and TCRdb retains in-frame clones only, with some absent. The data contain roughly 100,000 clones, 69% of them singletons. The sequenced sample consisted of PBMCs. All receptors come from a man under 40 in good health and CMV-seronegative. CDR3s include the opening cysteine and the closing phenylalanine or tryptophan. Each record gives: CDR3 protein, CDR3 DNA, V gene, clone size, J gene, D gene. The D gene is left open where the match is weak. Clone size is not always given. Where it is, it says once, few, many or a class for expanded clones.

CASSQDPSGNSYEQYF | TGCGCCAGCAGCCAAGACCCTAGCGGGAACTCCTACGAGCAGTACTTC | TRBV4-3 | - | TRBJ2-7 | TRBD2
CASSDTTSGSLFFYEQYF | TGTGCCAGCAGTGACACGACTAGCGGGAGCCTTTTTTTCTACGAGCAGTACTTC | TRBV6-4 | - | TRBJ2-7 | TRBD2
CASGLAGGLYEQYF | TGTGCCAGCGGGTTAGCGGGAGGTTTGTACGAGCAGTACTTC | TRBV27 | - | TRBJ2-7 | TRBD2
CASREQEGALNEQYF | TGTGCCAGCAGAGAACAGGAAGGCGCCCTTAATGAGCAGTACTTC | TRBV2 | - | TRBJ2-7 | -
CASSLRAGGQNIQYF | TGTGCCAGCAGCTTGAGGGCAGGGGGCCAAAACATTCAGTACTTC | TRBV5-6 | once | TRBJ2-4 | TRBD1
CSERQGGGGYTF | TGCAGCGAGCGACAGGGAGGTGGTGGCTACACCTTC | TRBV29-1 | - | TRBJ1-2 | TRBD1
CASSGGGGETQYF | TGCGCCAGCAGTGGGGGGGGAGGAGAGACCCAGTACTTC | TRBV5-1 | - | TRBJ2-5 | TRBD2
CASTFLGQGEWKYGYTF | TGTGCCAGCACTTTTCTGGGACAGGGGGAGTGGAAGTATGGCTACACCTTC | TRBV28 | - | TRBJ1-2 | TRBD1
CASSPAGSQFF | TGTGCCAGCTCACCAGCGGGTTCCCAGTTCTTC | TRBV18 | - | TRBJ2-1 | -
CASSPRTGADGYTF | TGTGCCAGCTCACCCCGGACAGGGGCTGATGGCTACACCTTC | TRBV18 | - | TRBJ1-2 | TRBD1
CASSRGRQATYNEQFF | TGCGCCAGCAGCCGGGGGAGACAGGCAACCTACAATGAGCAGTTCTTC | TRBV4-1 | - | TRBJ2-1 | -
CASSPRLAGANEQFF | TGTGCCAGCTCCCCTAGACTAGCGGGAGCCAATGAGCAGTTCTTC | TRBV18 | - | TRBJ2-1 | TRBD2
CASSLAGVNYGYTF | TGTGCCAGCAGCTTAGCCGGGGTCAACTATGGCTACACCTTC | TRBV7-9 | - | TRBJ1-2 | -
CASSARGGGGYTF | TGTGCCAGCAGCGCCCGGGGCGGGGGAGGCTACACCTTC | TRBV11-3 | few | TRBJ1-2 | -
CAISESTTTPFF | TGTGCCATCAGTGAGTCGACTACTACCCCGTTCTTC | TRBV10-3 | - | TRBJ2-1 | -
CASSPREGASGSSYEQYF | TGTGCCAGCAGCCCAAGAGAGGGGGCTAGCGGGAGCTCCTACGAGCAGTACTTC | TRBV7-2 | few | TRBJ2-7 | TRBD2
CASSLSPGDSPLHF | TGTGCCAGCAGTTTATCCCCAGGCGATTCACCCCTCCACTTT | TRBV6-5 | few | TRBJ1-6 | -
CASSHTGGSYEQYF | TGCGCCAGCAGCCACACGGGAGGGTCCTACGAGCAGTACTTC | TRBV4-1 | - | TRBJ2-7 | TRBD2
CASSLPTSGSDTGELFF | TGTGCCAGCTCACTCCCAACTAGCGGGAGTGACACCGGGGAGCTGTTTTTT | TRBV18 | once | TRBJ2-2 | TRBD2
CASSLGADYGYTF | TGTGCCAGCAGTTTAGGAGCAGACTATGGCTACACCTTC | TRBV28 | - | TRBJ1-2 | -
CASSEWGVKEKLFF | TGTGCCAGCAGTGAATGGGGGGTAAAGGAAAAACTGTTTTTT | TRBV2 | - | TRBJ1-4 | -
CASSRGGGEAFF | TGTGCCAGCAGCCGGGGAGGGGGTGAAGCTTTCTTT | TRBV5-6 | - | TRBJ1-1 | -
CASSLGAVSKGTEAFF | TGTGCCAGCAGTCTGGGAGCCGTCTCTAAGGGTACTGAAGCTTTCTTT | TRBV11-3 | - | TRBJ1-1 | -
CASTVNTEAFF | TGTGCCAGCACGGTGAACACTGAAGCTTTCTTT | TRBV2 | once | TRBJ1-1 | -
CAWDRGYNEQFF | TGTGCCTGGGACAGGGGCTACAATGAGCAGTTCTTC | TRBV30 | - | TRBJ2-1 | TRBD1
CASSLGRASYEQYF | TGTGCCAGCAGCTTGGGCAGGGCCTCCTACGAGCAGTACTTC | TRBV5-6 | - | TRBJ2-7 | -
CAIKDTDRSYEQYF | TGTGCCATCAAAGACACGGACAGGTCCTACGAGCAGTACTTC | TRBV10-3 | - | TRBJ2-7 | TRBD1
CASSLLTDTQYF | TGTGCCAGCAGTCTCCTCACAGATACGCAGTATTTT | TRBV28 | - | TRBJ2-3 | -
CASSLWGRPGNTIYF | TGTGCCAGCAGCTTGTGGGGGCGGCCTGGAAACACCATATATTTT | TRBV5-6 | - | TRBJ1-3 | -
CASSLLGTAYGYTF | TGTGCCAGTAGTCTCCTCGGGACAGCGTATGGCTACACCTTC | TRBV19 | - | TRBJ1-2 | TRBD1
CASSLTGTSSVNEQFF | TGTGCCAGCAGCTTAACTGGGACTAGCTCTGTCAATGAGCAGTTCTTC | TRBV7-9 | - | TRBJ2-1 | TRBD2
CAWSGGNRGRKGSGANVLTF | TGTGCTTGGAGTGGGGGGAACAGGGGGCGAAAAGGCTCTGGGGCCAACGTCCTGACTTTC | TRBV30 | - | TRBJ2-6 | TRBD1
CASSPGTSGTAYEQYF | TGTGCCAGCTCACCAGGGACTAGCGGGACCGCCTACGAGCAGTACTTC | TRBV18 | - | TRBJ2-7 | TRBD2
CASPRLAEYNEQFF | TGTGCCAGCCCAAGACTAGCAGAATACAATGAGCAGTTCTTC | TRBV6-5 | - | TRBJ2-1 | TRBD2
CASRATGGTEAFF | TGCGCCAGCAGGGCGACGGGGGGCACTGAAGCTTTCTTT | TRBV4-1 | - | TRBJ1-1 | -
CASRELAGGTDTQYF | TGCGCCAGCAGAGAGCTAGCGGGAGGCACAGATACGCAGTATTTT | TRBV10-2 | - | TRBJ2-3 | TRBD2
CASSQAGTGNTEAFF | TGCGCCAGCAGCCAAGCCGGGACAGGGAACACTGAAGCTTTCTTT | TRBV4-3 | - | TRBJ1-1 | TRBD1
CASSKGGIGNTIYF | TGTGCCAGCAGTAAGGGAGGGATCGGAAACACCATATATTTT | TRBV9 | - | TRBJ1-3 | -
CASSPGTLGNTIYF | TGTGCCAGCAGCCCCGGGACACTAGGAAACACCATATATTTT | TRBV7-2 | - | TRBJ1-3 | -
CASSQENGGGRYEQYF | TGTGCCAGCAGCCAAGAAAATGGAGGGGGCCGCTACGAGCAGTACTTC | TRBV4-2 | - | TRBJ2-7 | -
CASSGAGGSNEQFF | TGTGCCAGCAGTGGAGCGGGAGGGAGCAATGAGCAGTTCTTC | TRBV7-2 | - | TRBJ2-1 | TRBD2
CASSRRTGWGTEAFF | TGTGCCAGCAGCCGCCGGACAGGGTGGGGCACTGAAGCTTTCTTT | TRBV5-8 | few | TRBJ1-1 | TRBD1
CASSQERDSFYEQYF | TGCGCCAGCAGCCAAGAAAGGGACAGCTTCTACGAGCAGTACTTC | TRBV4-3 | few | TRBJ2-7 | TRBD1
CASSIRVPTGDNEQFF | TGTGCCAGTAGTATACGAGTCCCTACGGGGGACAATGAGCAGTTCTTC | TRBV19 | - | TRBJ2-1 | -
CASSPWAQSYEQYF | TGTGCCAGCAGCCCATGGGCCCAATCCTACGAGCAGTACTTC | TRBV27 | - | TRBJ2-7 | -
CASGATGIAEAFF | TGTGCCAGCGGAGCTACAGGAATTGCTGAAGCTTTCTTT | TRBV6-1 | - | TRBJ1-1 | -
CASSLGVGGEGYNEQFF | TGTGCCAGCAGCTTAGGCGTGGGGGGGGAGGGCTACAATGAGCAGTTCTTC | TRBV7-9 | - | TRBJ2-1 | TRBD2
CAWSGLPTRGPKKETQYF | TGTGCCTGGAGTGGACTCCCGACCAGGGGGCCGAAAAAAGAGACCCAGTACTTC | TRBV30 | - | TRBJ2-5 | TRBD1
CSVDRTSGNEQFF | TGCAGCGTTGACCGGACTAGTGGGAATGAGCAGTTCTTC | TRBV29-1 | - | TRBJ2-1 | TRBD2
CASSGTGSYNSPLHF | TGTGCCAGCAGCGGGACAGGGTCCTATAATTCACCCCTCCACTTT | TRBV9 | - | TRBJ1-6 | TRBD1